Listed below are T cell receptor beta chains from one sample, sequenced in a study of CD8 T cells in ankylosing spondylitis. One entry per CDR3 protein, called by TCRdb with MiXCR from the 5' RACE reads. The table includes approximately 100,000 distinct CDR3 sequences, 7.5% to 9% detected once. Sequencing was carried out using blood, either unsorted or a sorted T cell fraction (not recorded which). These receptors all stem from a male donor with ankylosing spondylitis or in good health (not recorded which). CDR3s include the opening cysteine and the closing phenylalanine or tryptophan. Each record gives: V gene, D gene, J gene, CDR3 protein. D genes are given only for firm matches.

v_call: TRBV12-3/TRBV12-4
d_call: TRBD1
j_call: TRBJ2-7
cdr3_aa: CASSMGQGAEEQYF

v_call: TRBV20-1
d_call: NA
j_call: TRBJ1-3
cdr3_aa: CSARDNRISGNTIYF

v_call: TRBV4-2
d_call: NA
j_call: TRBJ2-2
cdr3_aa: CASSQDVRVPGELFF

v_call: TRBV5-6
d_call: NA
j_call: TRBJ2-7
cdr3_aa: CASSRRQGGTYEQYF

v_call: TRBV9
d_call: NA
j_call: TRBJ2-7
cdr3_aa: CASRRDGSPYEQYF

v_call: TRBV29-1
d_call: TRBD2
j_call: TRBJ2-7
cdr3_aa: CSVASWTGGSNEQYF

v_call: TRBV29-1
d_call: NA
j_call: TRBJ2-1
cdr3_aa: CSVVGVGSYNEQFF

v_call: TRBV4-2
d_call: TRBD2
j_call: TRBJ2-1
cdr3_aa: CASSQEYGRGREGLGEQFF

v_call: TRBV7-9
d_call: TRBD1
j_call: TRBJ2-2
cdr3_aa: CASRGQDNTGELFF

v_call: TRBV4-1
d_call: TRBD1
j_call: TRBJ1-1
cdr3_aa: CASSQEQGGMSDYTEAFF

v_call: TRBV7-8
d_call: NA
j_call: TRBJ2-3
cdr3_aa: CASSLEGFGATSTDTQYF

v_call: TRBV5-1
d_call: TRBD1
j_call: TRBJ1-1
cdr3_aa: CASTRTGQNTEAFF

v_call: TRBV6-5
d_call: TRBD1
j_call: TRBJ2-2
cdr3_aa: CASSYGTGTTGELFF

v_call: TRBV13
d_call: NA
j_call: TRBJ2-7
cdr3_aa: CASGAGSYEQYF

v_call: TRBV7-2
d_call: TRBD2
j_call: TRBJ2-3
cdr3_aa: CASRPTSGRITDTQYF

v_call: TRBV18
d_call: TRBD1
j_call: TRBJ1-3
cdr3_aa: CASSTFTGDSGNTIYF

v_call: TRBV12-5
d_call: NA
j_call: TRBJ2-2
cdr3_aa: CASGLGRTNTGELFF

v_call: TRBV2
d_call: TRBD2
j_call: TRBJ2-3
cdr3_aa: CASSGTRILADTQYF

v_call: TRBV7-9
d_call: NA
j_call: TRBJ2-3
cdr3_aa: CASSSGLSPDTQYF

v_call: TRBV18
d_call: NA
j_call: TRBJ2-1
cdr3_aa: CASSPMGAGAFF

v_call: TRBV20-1
d_call: NA
j_call: TRBJ1-5
cdr3_aa: CSARDPRKPGANQPQHF

v_call: TRBV18
d_call: NA
j_call: TRBJ1-5
cdr3_aa: CASSPTDRPQHF

v_call: TRBV20-1
d_call: NA
j_call: TRBJ1-1
cdr3_aa: CSANRGLGWDTEAFF

v_call: TRBV12-3/TRBV12-4
d_call: TRBD2
j_call: TRBJ2-7
cdr3_aa: CASSREGRLSYEQYF

v_call: TRBV15
d_call: NA
j_call: TRBJ2-5
cdr3_aa: CATSREDSKWQETQYF

v_call: TRBV5-1
d_call: TRBD2
j_call: TRBJ2-1
cdr3_aa: CASSLAGWGEQFF

v_call: TRBV12-3/TRBV12-4
d_call: TRBD1
j_call: TRBJ2-3
cdr3_aa: CASSPSTGSPSDTQYF

v_call: TRBV5-1
d_call: NA
j_call: TRBJ2-1
cdr3_aa: CASAGSGSYNEQFF

v_call: TRBV7-2
d_call: TRBD1
j_call: TRBJ1-5
cdr3_aa: CASSPRTGTSNQPQHF

v_call: TRBV10-3
d_call: NA
j_call: TRBJ2-1
cdr3_aa: CAITGGLALGNEQFF

v_call: TRBV7-8
d_call: NA
j_call: TRBJ2-1
cdr3_aa: CASSVYNEQFF

v_call: TRBV29-1
d_call: TRBD1
j_call: TRBJ1-2
cdr3_aa: CSADRGNFRGYTF

v_call: TRBV19
d_call: TRBD2
j_call: TRBJ2-5
cdr3_aa: CASSIRGLAGQYQETQYF

v_call: TRBV4-1
d_call: NA
j_call: TRBJ2-5
cdr3_aa: CASSQDAVSTGTQYF

v_call: TRBV4-3
d_call: NA
j_call: TRBJ2-1
cdr3_aa: CASSQDLGQGRANEQFF

v_call: TRBV18
d_call: TRBD1
j_call: TRBJ1-3
cdr3_aa: CASSPSGQESRTIYF

v_call: TRBV6-5
d_call: NA
j_call: TRBJ2-5
cdr3_aa: CASSYSIPGETQYF

v_call: TRBV4-3
d_call: TRBD2
j_call: TRBJ2-7
cdr3_aa: CASSQDETVTSGLAYEQYF

v_call: TRBV9
d_call: NA
j_call: TRBJ2-3
cdr3_aa: CASSVDGRGTDTQYF

v_call: TRBV12-3/TRBV12-4
d_call: NA
j_call: TRBJ2-3
cdr3_aa: CASGNSADTQYF

v_call: TRBV20-1
d_call: TRBD2
j_call: TRBJ2-7
cdr3_aa: CSARDLRGSSSYEQYF

v_call: TRBV10-3
d_call: NA
j_call: TRBJ2-1
cdr3_aa: CAISGGEGEFF

v_call: TRBV14
d_call: NA
j_call: TRBJ1-6
cdr3_aa: CASSQYGYNSPLHF

v_call: TRBV9
d_call: NA
j_call: TRBJ2-3
cdr3_aa: CASSVEGADTQYF

v_call: TRBV7-9
d_call: NA
j_call: TRBJ2-1
cdr3_aa: CASSSRQQSGNEQFF

v_call: TRBV24-1
d_call: NA
j_call: TRBJ1-3
cdr3_aa: CAPWESPGNTIYF

v_call: TRBV29-1
d_call: NA
j_call: TRBJ1-1
cdr3_aa: CSVTTPGRAAEAFF